This entry concerns a single T cell receptor (beta chain). Its antigen is still unknown. The entry originates in a study of T cell repertoires in ileal Crohn's disease. The study's findings and limits: Endoscopic recurrence occurred in every patient whose clonality exceeded 26.8%. Active smokers at surgery had more clonal expansions than non-smokers. Mucosal expansions were suggested to be mainly CD8 T cells.

The data were produced by immunoSEQ multiplex PCR, yet TCRdb's version contains in-frame clones alone and is incomplete. This table holds roughly 7,000 clones, 75% to 85% found once. V was pared by 7 bases and J by 3 bases, with 5 bases of the junction left unmatched. The CDR3 has 15 residues. From germline, CDR1 is MNHEY and CDR2 SMNVEV (reference sequence). Material: ileal tissue. This rearrangement joins TRBV27 to TRBJ2-2, with 10 bases identical to TRBD1. The clonotype comes from an adult with Crohn's disease. CDR3 sequence reads: CASNPGQGYTGELFF. DNA of the CDR3: TGTGCCAGCAACCCGGGACAGGGGTACACCGGGGAGCTGTTTTTT.